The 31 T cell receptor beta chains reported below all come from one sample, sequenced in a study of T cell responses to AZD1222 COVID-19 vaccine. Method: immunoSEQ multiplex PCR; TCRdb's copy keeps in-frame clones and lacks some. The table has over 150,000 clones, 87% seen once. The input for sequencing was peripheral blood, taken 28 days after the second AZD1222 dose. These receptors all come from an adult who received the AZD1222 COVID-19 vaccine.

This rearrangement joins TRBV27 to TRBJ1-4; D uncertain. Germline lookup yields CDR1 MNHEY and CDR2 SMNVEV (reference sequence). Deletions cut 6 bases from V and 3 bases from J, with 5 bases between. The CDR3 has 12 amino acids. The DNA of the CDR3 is TGTGCCAGCAGGCAGGCTAATGAAAAACTGTTTTTT. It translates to CASRQANEKLFF.

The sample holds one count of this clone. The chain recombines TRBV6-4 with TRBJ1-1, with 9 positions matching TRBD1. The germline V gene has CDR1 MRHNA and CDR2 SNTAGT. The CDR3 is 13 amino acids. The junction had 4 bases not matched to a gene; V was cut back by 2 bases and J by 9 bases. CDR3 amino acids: CASSDTYRGQAFF. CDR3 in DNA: TGTGCCAGCAGTGACACCTACAGGGGGCAAGCTTTCTTT.

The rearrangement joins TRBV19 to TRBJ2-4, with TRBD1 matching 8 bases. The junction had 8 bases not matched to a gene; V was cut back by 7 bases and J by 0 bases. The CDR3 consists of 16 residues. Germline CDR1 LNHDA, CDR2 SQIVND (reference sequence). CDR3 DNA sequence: TGTGCCAGTACCGGGACAGGAGACCTAGCCAAAAACATTCAGTACTTC. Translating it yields CASTGTGDLAKNIQYF.

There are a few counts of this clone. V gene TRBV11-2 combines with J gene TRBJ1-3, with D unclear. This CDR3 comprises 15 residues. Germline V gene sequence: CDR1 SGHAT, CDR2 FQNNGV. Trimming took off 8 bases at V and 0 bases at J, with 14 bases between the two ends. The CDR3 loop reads CASDGSGSSGNTIYF. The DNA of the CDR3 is TGTGCCAGCGACGGTTCCGGGTCCTCTGGAAACACCATATATTTT.

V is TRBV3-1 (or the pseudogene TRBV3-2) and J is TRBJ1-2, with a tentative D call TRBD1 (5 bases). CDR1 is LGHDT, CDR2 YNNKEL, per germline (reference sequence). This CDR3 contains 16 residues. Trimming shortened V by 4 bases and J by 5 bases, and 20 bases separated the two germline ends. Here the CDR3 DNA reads TGTGCCAGCAGCCCCCTCTCCGGGGACGGATATTATGGCTACACCTTC. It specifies CASSPLSGDGYYGYTF.

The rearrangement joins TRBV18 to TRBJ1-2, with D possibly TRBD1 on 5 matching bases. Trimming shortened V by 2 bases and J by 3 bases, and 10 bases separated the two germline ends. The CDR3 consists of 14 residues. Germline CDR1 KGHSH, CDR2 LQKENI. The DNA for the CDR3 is TGTGCCAGCTCACCAGGCAGGGAGCACTATGGCTACACCTTC. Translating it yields CASSPGREHYGYTF.

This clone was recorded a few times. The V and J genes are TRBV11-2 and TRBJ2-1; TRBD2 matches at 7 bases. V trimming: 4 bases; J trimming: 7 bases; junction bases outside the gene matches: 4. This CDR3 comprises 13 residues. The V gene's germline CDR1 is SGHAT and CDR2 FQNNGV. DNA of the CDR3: TGTGCCAGCAGCTCGCAGGGAGGGAATGAGCAGTTCTTC. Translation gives CASSSQGGNEQFF.

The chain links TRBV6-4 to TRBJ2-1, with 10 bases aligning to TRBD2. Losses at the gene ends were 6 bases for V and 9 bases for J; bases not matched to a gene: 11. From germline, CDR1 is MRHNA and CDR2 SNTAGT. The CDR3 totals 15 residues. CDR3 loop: CASSPSGGAGSEQFF. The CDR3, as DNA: TGTGCCAGCAGCCCTAGCGGGGGCGCCGGTTCTGAGCAGTTCTTC.

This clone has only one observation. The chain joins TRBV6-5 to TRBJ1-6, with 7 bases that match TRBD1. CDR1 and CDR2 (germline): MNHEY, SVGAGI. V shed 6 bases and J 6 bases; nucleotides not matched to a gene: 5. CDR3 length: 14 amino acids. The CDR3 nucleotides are TGTGCCAGCAGCCAGGGACAGTTTAATTCACCCCTCCACTTT. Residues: CASSQGQFNSPLHF.

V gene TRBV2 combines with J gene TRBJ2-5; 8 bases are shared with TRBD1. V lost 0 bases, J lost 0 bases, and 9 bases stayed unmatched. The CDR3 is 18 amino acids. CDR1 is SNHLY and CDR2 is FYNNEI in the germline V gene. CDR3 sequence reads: CASSEAMRDRPHQETQYF. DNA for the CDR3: TGTGCCAGCAGTGAAGCAATGAGGGACAGGCCCCACCAAGAGACCCAGTACTTC.

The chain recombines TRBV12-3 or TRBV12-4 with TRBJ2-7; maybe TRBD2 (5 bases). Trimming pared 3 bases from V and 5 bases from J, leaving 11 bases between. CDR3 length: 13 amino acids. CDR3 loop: CASSFEGTDEQYF. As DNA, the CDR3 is TGTGCCAGCAGTTTTGAGGGTACGGACGAGCAGTACTTC.

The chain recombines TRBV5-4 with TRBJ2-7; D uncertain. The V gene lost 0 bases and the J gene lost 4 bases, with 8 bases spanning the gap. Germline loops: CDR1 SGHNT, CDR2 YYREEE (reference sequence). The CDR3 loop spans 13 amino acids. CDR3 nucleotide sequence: TGTGCCAGCAGCTTGGATTTCTCGTACGAGCAGTACTTC. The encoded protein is CASSLDFSYEQYF.

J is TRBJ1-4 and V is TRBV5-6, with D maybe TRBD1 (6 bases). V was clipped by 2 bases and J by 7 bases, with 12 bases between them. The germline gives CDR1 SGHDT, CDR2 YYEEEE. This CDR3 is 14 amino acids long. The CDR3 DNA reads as TGTGCCAGCAGCTTCGGAGGGGGAGGTGAAAAACTGTTTTTT. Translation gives CASSFGGGGEKLFF.

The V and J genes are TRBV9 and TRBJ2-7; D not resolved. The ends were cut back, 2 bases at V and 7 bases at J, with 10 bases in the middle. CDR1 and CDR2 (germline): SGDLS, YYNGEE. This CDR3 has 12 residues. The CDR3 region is CASSVNNGEQYF. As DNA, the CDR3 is TGTGCCAGCAGCGTGAATAATGGGGAGCAGTACTTC.

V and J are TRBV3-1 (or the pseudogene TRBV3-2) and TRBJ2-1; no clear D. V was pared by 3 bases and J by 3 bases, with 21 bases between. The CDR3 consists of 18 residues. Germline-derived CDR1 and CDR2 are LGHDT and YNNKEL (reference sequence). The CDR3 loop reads CASSHGPHTPRDYNEQFF. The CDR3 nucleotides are TGTGCCAGCAGCCATGGACCCCACACTCCGCGTGACTACAATGAGCAGTTCTTC.

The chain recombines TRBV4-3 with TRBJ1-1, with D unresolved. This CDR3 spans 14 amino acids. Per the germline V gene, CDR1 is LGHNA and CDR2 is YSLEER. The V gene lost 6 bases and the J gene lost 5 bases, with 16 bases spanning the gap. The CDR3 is CASSAQLSGTEAFF. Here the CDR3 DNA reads TGCGCCAGCAGTGCACAGCTGTCGGGTACTGAAGCTTTCTTT.

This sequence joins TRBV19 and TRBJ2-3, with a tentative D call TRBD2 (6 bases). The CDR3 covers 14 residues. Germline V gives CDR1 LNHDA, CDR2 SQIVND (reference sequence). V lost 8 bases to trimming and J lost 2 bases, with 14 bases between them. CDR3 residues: CASSTGDSTDTQYF. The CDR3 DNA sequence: TGTGCCAGTTCTACCGGGGACTCCACAGATACGCAGTATTTT.

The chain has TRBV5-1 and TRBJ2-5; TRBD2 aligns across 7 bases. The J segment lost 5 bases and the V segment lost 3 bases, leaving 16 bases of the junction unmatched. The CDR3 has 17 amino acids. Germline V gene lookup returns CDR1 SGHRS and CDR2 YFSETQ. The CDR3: CASSSGNLAEGGETQYF. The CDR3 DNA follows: TGCGCCAGCAGCTCCGGAAATCTAGCGGAGGGAGGGGAGACCCAGTACTTC.

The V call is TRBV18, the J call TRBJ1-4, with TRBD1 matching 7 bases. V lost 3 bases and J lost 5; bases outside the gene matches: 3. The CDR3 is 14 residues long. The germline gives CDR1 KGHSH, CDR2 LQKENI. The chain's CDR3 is CASSPGQRNEKLFF. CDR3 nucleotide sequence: TGTGCCAGCTCACCGGGACAGAGAAATGAAAAACTGTTTTTT.

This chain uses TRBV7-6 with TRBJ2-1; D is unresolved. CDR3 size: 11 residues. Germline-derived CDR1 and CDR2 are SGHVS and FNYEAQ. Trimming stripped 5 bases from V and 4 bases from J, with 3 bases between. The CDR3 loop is CASSRYNEQFF. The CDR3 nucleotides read TGTGCCAGCAGCCGTTACAATGAGCAGTTCTTC.

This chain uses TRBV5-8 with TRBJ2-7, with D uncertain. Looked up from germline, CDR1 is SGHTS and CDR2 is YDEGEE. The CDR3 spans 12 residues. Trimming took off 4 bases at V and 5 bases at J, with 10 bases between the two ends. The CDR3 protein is CASSQENNEQYF. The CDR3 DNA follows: TGTGCCAGCAGCCAAGAGAACAACGAGCAGTACTTC.

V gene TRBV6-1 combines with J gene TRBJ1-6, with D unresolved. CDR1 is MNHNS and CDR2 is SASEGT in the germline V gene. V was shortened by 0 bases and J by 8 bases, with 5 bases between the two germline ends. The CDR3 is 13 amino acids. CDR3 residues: CASSEASDSPLHF. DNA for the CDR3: TGTGCCAGCAGTGAAGCGAGTGATTCACCCCTCCACTTT.

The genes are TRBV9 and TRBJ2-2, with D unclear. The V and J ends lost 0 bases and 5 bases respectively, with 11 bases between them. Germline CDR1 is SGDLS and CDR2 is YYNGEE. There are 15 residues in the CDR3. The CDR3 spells CASSVGSVPTGELFF. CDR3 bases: TGTGCCAGCAGCGTAGGCAGTGTCCCTACCGGGGAGCTGTTTTTT.

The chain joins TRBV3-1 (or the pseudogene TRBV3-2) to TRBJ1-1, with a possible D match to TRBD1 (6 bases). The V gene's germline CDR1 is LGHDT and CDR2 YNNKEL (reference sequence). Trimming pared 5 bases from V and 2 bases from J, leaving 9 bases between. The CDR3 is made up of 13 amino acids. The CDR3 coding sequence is TGTGCCAGCAGCTACAGGGATAACACTGAAGCTTTCTTT. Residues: CASSYRDNTEAFF.

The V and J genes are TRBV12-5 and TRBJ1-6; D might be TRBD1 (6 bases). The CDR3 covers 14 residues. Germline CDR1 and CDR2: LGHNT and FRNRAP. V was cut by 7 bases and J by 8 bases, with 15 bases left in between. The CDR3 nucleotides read TGTGCTAGTGCCTTTGGGGGGGCTGATTCACCCCTCCACTTT. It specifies CASAFGGADSPLHF.

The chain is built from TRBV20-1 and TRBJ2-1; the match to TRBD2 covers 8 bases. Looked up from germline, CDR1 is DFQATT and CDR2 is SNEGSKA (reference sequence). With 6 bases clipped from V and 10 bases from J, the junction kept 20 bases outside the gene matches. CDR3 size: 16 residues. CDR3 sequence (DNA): TGCAGTGCCAGTACGGGGACTAGTTCGGGCAATCGAGAGCAGTTCTTC. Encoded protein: CSASTGTSSGNREQFF.

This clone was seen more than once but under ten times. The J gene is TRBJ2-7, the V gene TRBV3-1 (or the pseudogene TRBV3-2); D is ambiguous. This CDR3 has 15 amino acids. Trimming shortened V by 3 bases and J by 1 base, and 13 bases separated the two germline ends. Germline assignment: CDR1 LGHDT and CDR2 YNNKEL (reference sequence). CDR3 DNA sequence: TGTGCCAGCAGCCAGGTCTTACAGTCATCCTACGAGCAGTACTTC. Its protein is CASSQVLQSSYEQYF.

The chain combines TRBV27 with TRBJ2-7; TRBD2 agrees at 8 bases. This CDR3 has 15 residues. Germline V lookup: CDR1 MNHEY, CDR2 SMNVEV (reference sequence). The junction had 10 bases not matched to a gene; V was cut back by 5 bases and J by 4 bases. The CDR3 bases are TGTGCCAGCAGTGTCGGGGGGGCCAAGGTTTACGAGCAGTACTTC. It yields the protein CASSVGGAKVYEQYF.

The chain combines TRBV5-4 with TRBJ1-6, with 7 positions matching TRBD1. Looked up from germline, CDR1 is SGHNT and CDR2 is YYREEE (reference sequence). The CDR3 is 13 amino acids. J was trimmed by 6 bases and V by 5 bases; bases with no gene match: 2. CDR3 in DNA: TGTGCCAGCAGTCGGGACAGTAATTCACCCCTCCACTTT. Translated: CASSRDSNSPLHF.

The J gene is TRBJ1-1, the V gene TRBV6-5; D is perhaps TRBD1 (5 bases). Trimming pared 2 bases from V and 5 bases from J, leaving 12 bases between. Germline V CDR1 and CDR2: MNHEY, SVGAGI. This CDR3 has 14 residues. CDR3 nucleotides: TGTGCCAGCAGTTACGAAAGGGGACGAACTGAAGCTTTCTTT. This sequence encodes CASSYERGRTEAFF.

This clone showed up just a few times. CDR3 amino acids: CASSLIPQGMNTEAFF. The CDR3 DNA follows: TGTGCCAGCAGCCTTATCCCGCAGGGCATGAACACTGAAGCTTTCTTT. The chain employs TRBV3-1 (or the pseudogene TRBV3-2) and TRBJ1-1, with a tentative D call TRBD1 (5 bases). With 4 bases removed from V and 0 bases from J, the gap between germline ends came to 15 bases. Germline-derived CDR1 and CDR2 are LGHDT and YNNKEL (reference sequence). The CDR3 length is 16 residues.